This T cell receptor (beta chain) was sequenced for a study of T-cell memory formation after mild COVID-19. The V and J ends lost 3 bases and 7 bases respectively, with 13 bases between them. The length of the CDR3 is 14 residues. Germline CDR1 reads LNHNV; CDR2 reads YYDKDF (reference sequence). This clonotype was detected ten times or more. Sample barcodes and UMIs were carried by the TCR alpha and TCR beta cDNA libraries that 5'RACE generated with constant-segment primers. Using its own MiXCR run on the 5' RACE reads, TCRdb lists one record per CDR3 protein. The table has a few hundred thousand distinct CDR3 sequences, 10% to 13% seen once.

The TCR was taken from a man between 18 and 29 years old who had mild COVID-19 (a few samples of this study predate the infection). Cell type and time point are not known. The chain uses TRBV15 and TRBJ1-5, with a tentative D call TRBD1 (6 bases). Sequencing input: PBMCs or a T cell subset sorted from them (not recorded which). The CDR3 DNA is TGTGCCACCAGCAGGCCTGGGAGGGGGCAGCCCCAGCATTTT. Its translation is CATSRPGRGQPQHF.